Listed here are 23 T cell receptor beta chains from one sample, sequenced in a study of T cell responses to AZD1222 COVID-19 vaccine. Sequencing was performed with immunoSEQ multiplex PCR; in TCRdb, only in-frame clones are kept and a portion is missing. Of 90,000 to 100,000 clones in the sample, approximately 91% are singletons; the top ten hold 16%. The input for sequencing was peripheral blood, taken 28 days after the second AZD1222 dose. The receptors originated from an adult who received the AZD1222 COVID-19 vaccine.

CDR3 sequence reads: CASSLGTSGWYEQYF. The CDR3 nucleotides read TGTGCCAGCAGCTTGGGGACTAGCGGTTGGTACGAGCAGTACTTC. The J gene is TRBJ2-7, the V gene TRBV5-4, with 10 nucleotides matching TRBD2. The CDR3 totals 15 residues. V was pared by 0 bases and J by 4 bases, with 4 bases of the junction left unmatched. Per germline, CDR1 SGHNT and CDR2 YYREEE (reference sequence).

This chain joins TRBV25-1 and TRBJ1-3; D perhaps matches TRBD1 (5 bases). The CDR3 extends over 16 amino acids. Trimming left V 1 base short and J 4 bases short, with 14 bases between. Looked up from germline, CDR1 is MGHDK and CDR2 is SYGVNS. This chain's CDR3 is CASSELVLGPGNTIYF. The CDR3 DNA follows: TGTGCCAGCAGTGAATTGGTTTTGGGACCCGGAAACACCATATATTTT.

The rearrangement joins TRBV3-1 (or the pseudogene TRBV3-2) to TRBJ2-2; 10 nucleotides agree with TRBD2. CDR1 and CDR2 (germline): LGHDT, YNNKEL (reference sequence). The CDR3 runs 14 residues. V shed 7 bases, J shed 5 bases, and the junction held 4 bases outside the gene matches. DNA for the CDR3: TGTGCCAGCATGCCTAGCGGGAGTACCGGGGAGCTGTTTTTT. Protein sequence: CASMPSGSTGELFF.

The genes are TRBV11-3 and TRBJ2-7; 7 bases are a match to TRBD2. There are 13 residues in the CDR3. With V trimmed by 1 base and J by 5 bases, 2 bases remained unmatched. Germline values: CDR1 SGHNT, CDR2 YENEEA. Written as DNA, the CDR3 is TGTGCCAGCAGCTTAGGGGAGGGGCACGAGCAGTACTTC. The encoded protein is CASSLGEGHEQYF.

The chain carries TRBV7-6 and TRBJ1-4; D might be TRBD1 (5 bases). The V end was cut by 2 bases, the J end by 0 bases, with 16 bases between. The CDR3 is made up of 18 amino acids. Germline V gene data show CDR1 as SGHVS and CDR2 as FNYEAQ. This chain's CDR3 is CASSLRLGRGATNEKLFF. The DNA for the CDR3 is TGTGCCAGCAGCTTACGGCTAGGAAGAGGGGCAACTAATGAAAAACTGTTTTTT.

The chain joins TRBV5-6 to TRBJ1-1; D is unclear. Germline lookup yields CDR1 SGHDT and CDR2 YYEEEE. V shed 4 bases and J shed 4 bases, with 8 bases lying between them. This CDR3 spans 12 amino acids. CDR3 sequence (DNA): TGTGCCAGCAGCCGGGAACGCACTGAAGCTTTCTTT. It specifies CASSRERTEAFF. The variable domain in full, completed from reference TRBV5-6 and TRBJ1-1, reads DAGVTQSPTHLIKTRGQQVTLRCSPKSGHDTVSWYQQALGQGPQFIFQYYEEEERQRGNFPDRFSGHQFPNYSSELNVNALLLGDSALYLCASSRERTEAFFGQGTRLTVV.

The chain carries TRBV28 and TRBJ1-6, with 9 bases aligning to TRBD1. The J segment lost 10 bases and the V segment lost 4 bases, leaving 5 bases of the junction unmatched. Germline CDR1 reads MDHEN; CDR2 reads SYDVKM. The CDR3 loop spans 14 amino acids. The CDR3 sequence is CASSSRTGVSPLHF. The CDR3 DNA follows: TGTGCCAGCAGTTCCCGGACAGGGGTATCACCCCTCCACTTT.

The genes are TRBV10-3 and TRBJ2-7, with D possibly being TRBD1 or TRBD2 (5 bases each). CDR3 length equals 13 residues. V was shortened by 4 bases and J by 7 bases, with 14 bases between the two germline ends. Looked up from germline, CDR1 is ENHRY and CDR2 is SYGVKD. In DNA form, the CDR3 reads TGTGCCATCAGTGGGGGCTCCTCGGGAGAGCAGTACTTC. Translation: CAISGGSSGEQYF.

This clone was detected many times. V is TRBV30 and J is TRBJ2-7; 10 bases match TRBD1. The junction had 9 bases not matched to a gene; V was cut back by 1 base and J by 6 bases. This CDR3 spans 15 amino acids. Germline V gives CDR1 GTSNPN, CDR2 SVGIG (reference sequence). CDR3 nucleotide sequence: TGTGCCTGGAGTGGGGACAGGGGTTGGGATAGCGAGCAGTACTTC. It is translated as CAWSGDRGWDSEQYF.

This clone has just one count. J is TRBJ2-1 and V is TRBV9; D is uncertain. Germline CDR1 reads SGDLS; CDR2 reads YYNGEE. This CDR3 has 11 residues. Trimming left V 0 bases short and J 10 bases short, with 5 bases between. The CDR3 reads CASSVATEQFF. CDR3 coding DNA: TGTGCCAGCAGCGTAGCTACCGAGCAGTTCTTC.

The chain uses TRBV5-8 and TRBJ1-1; D unclear. CDR1 is SGHTS and CDR2 is YDEGEE in the germline V gene. The CDR3 spans 12 residues. With 5 bases removed from V and 6 bases from J, the gap between germline ends came to 11 bases. The CDR3: CASSLKWAEAFF. DNA for the CDR3: TGTGCCAGCAGTCTCAAATGGGCTGAAGCTTTCTTT.

The chain recombines TRBV19 with TRBJ2-7; possibly TRBD1 for D (6 bases). Trimming left V 3 bases short and J 5 bases short, with 26 bases between. Germline lookup yields CDR1 LNHDA and CDR2 SQIVND (reference sequence). This CDR3 region has 18 residues. The CDR3 DNA follows: TGTGCCAGTAGTATGGGTCGAACCAGGACAGAAGGGACCCACGAGCAGTACTTC. Translating it yields CASSMGRTRTEGTHEQYF.

The V and J genes are TRBV18 and TRBJ1-5; weak D call: TRBD1 (5 bases). This CDR3 has 14 amino acids. Germline assignment: CDR1 KGHSH and CDR2 LQKENI. The V end lost 2 bases, the J end lost 5 bases, and 10 bases lay between the germline ends. As DNA, the CDR3 is TGTGCCAGCTCACCAGAGACAGTCGATCAGCCCCAGCATTTT. As protein: CASSPETVDQPQHF.

The chain is built from TRBV29-1 and TRBJ2-3; no clear D gene. The CDR3 contains 14 residues. CDR1 SQVTM and CDR2 ANQGSEA come from the germline V gene. V shed 7 bases and J shed 2 bases, with 16 bases lying between them. CDR3 protein: CSGMTVFDTDTQYF. Here the CDR3 DNA reads TGCAGCGGAATGACGGTCTTCGACACAGATACGCAGTATTTT.

This chain joins TRBV19 and TRBJ2-5, with D unclear. CDR1 and CDR2 from the germline V gene are LNHDA and SQIVND (reference sequence). The CDR3 runs 14 residues. V dropped 4 bases and J dropped 4 bases, with 13 bases sitting between them. For the CDR3, the DNA is TGTGCCAGTAGTAGTGACCCCGGTGGAGAGACCCAGTACTTC. Translation gives CASSSDPGGETQYF.

This clone has more than one count but fewer than ten. This chain links TRBV6-4 with TRBJ2-7; tentatively, D is TRBD2 (6 bases). The CDR3 consists of 15 residues. In germline, CDR1 is MRHNA, CDR2 SNTAGT. Trimming left V 4 bases short and J 0 bases short, with 13 bases between. CDR3 sequence reads: CASSAGDGSSYEQYF. The CDR3, as DNA: TGTGCCAGCAGTGCGGGGGACGGGAGCTCCTACGAGCAGTACTTC.

This chain links TRBV5-4 with TRBJ2-3, with D tentatively TRBD2 (5 bases). The CDR3 is 12 residues long. The V gene lost 10 bases and the J gene lost 2 bases, with 11 bases spanning the gap. Germline loops: CDR1 SGHNT, CDR2 YYREEE (reference sequence). CDR3 residues: CADGNDTDTQYF. The CDR3 coding sequence is TGTGCCGACGGGAACGACACAGATACGCAGTATTTT.

This clone showed up just once. This CDR3 is CASSIHGYGEQFF. The CDR3, as DNA: TGTGCCAGTAGTATTCACGGATACGGGGAGCAGTTCTTC. The chain links TRBV19 to TRBJ2-1; D gene uncertain. Germline CDR1 and CDR2: LNHDA and SQIVND (reference sequence). Trimming cost V 3 bases and J 10 bases, with 13 bases left between them. The CDR3 has 13 residues.

V is TRBV3-1 (or the pseudogene TRBV3-2) and J is TRBJ2-7, with D possibly TRBD2 on 6 matching bases. CDR1 LGHDT and CDR2 YNNKEL come from the germline V gene (reference sequence). The germline V and J ends were trimmed by 4 bases and 3 bases, with 16 bases remaining between them. The CDR3 loop spans 15 amino acids. For the CDR3, the DNA is TGTGCCAGCAGCCCTTCTGCTAGCGCTGTCTACGAGCAGTACTTC. Encoded protein: CASSPSASAVYEQYF.

The V call is TRBV11-3, the J call TRBJ1-1; D remains unclear. Per germline, CDR1 SGHNT and CDR2 YENEEA. Trimming took 7 bases from V and 2 from J, leaving 8 bases between them. The CDR3 is 12 residues long. The CDR3 coding sequence is TGTGCCAGCAAGGGCGTTAACACTGAAGCTTTCTTT. Its translation: CASKGVNTEAFF.

V usage is TRBV28 and J usage is TRBJ2-1, with TRBD2 identical over 12 bases. The CDR3 spans 16 residues. Germline V gene sequence: CDR1 MDHEN, CDR2 SYDVKM. J lost 7 bases, V lost 0 bases, and 4 bases had no gene match. CDR3 bases: TGTGCCAGCAGTTTATGGACTAGCGGGAGAGGTAATGAGCAGTTCTTC. Translation: CASSLWTSGRGNEQFF.

The V and J genes are TRBV5-4 and TRBJ2-7, with D hard to call. V was clipped by 4 bases and J by 2 bases, with 13 bases between them. The germline gives CDR1 SGHNT, CDR2 YYREEE (reference sequence). This CDR3 contains 14 residues. The CDR3 reads CASSRQAGPYEQYF. CDR3 bases: TGTGCCAGCAGCCGGCAGGCAGGCCCCTACGAGCAGTACTTC.

The chain has TRBV4-1 and TRBJ2-4; D tentatively fits TRBD1 or TRBD2 (5 bases each). The germline CDR1 and CDR2 sequences are MGHRA and YSYEKL. Trimming took 4 bases from V and 6 from J, leaving 16 bases between them. The CDR3 length is 15 residues. The CDR3 sequence: CASSPGMGVANIQYF. The CDR3 nucleotides are TGCGCCAGCAGCCCGGGGATGGGGGTAGCAAACATTCAGTACTTC.